This T cell receptor beta chain was profiled in a study of blood T cell repertoires in COVID-19. Whole-study context: Samples of COVID-19 (acute and convalescent) were obtained from the United States, Italy and Spain. Sources were T cells, B-cell-depleted T cells, or PBMCs; the material itself was cDNA or gDNA.

This clone was observed once. In the original processing: Estimation of nucleated cell counts relied on the amplification of reference gene primers. Produced via immunoSEQ multiplex PCR; TCRdb's table is partial and in-frame only. The V and J calls and clone size are taken from that table; D and trimming were inferred from the DNA. The profile shows roughly 35,000 clones, roughly 90% of them singletons. The source material was peripheral blood. This TCR derives from a man between 65 and 85 years old with acute or convalescent COVID-19.

The CDR3 coding sequence is TGTGCCACCAGTGATCCCTCCCAGGGCACCGGGGAGCTGTTTTTT. The encoded protein is CATSDPSQGTGELFF. The V and J genes are TRBV24-1 and TRBJ2-2; possibly TRBD1 for D (5 bases). CDR3 size: 15 residues. CDR1 KGHDR and CDR2 SFDVKD come from the germline V gene. Deletions cut 3 bases from V and 4 bases from J, with 11 bases between.